This T cell receptor (beta chain) comes out of a study of T cell changes during pregnancy in multiple sclerosis. Only in-frame clones appear in the TCRdb table, and some are missing; sequencing was by immunoSEQ multiplex PCR. The table lists around 88,000 clones, about 92% of them singletons. Germline V lookup: CDR1 LNHDA, CDR2 SQIVND (reference sequence). The J segment lost 4 bases and the V segment lost 6 bases, leaving 11 bases of the junction unmatched. The CDR3 covers 16 residues. Sequenced material: peripheral blood, taken after pregnancy. The chain recombines TRBV19 with TRBJ1-3, with TRBD1 identical over 8 bases. The receptor was derived from a female donor in good health, enrolled as a control in a pregnancy study. The CDR3 protein is CASSPMDRASGNTIYF. Here the CDR3 DNA reads TGTGCCAGTAGCCCTATGGACAGGGCCTCGGGAAACACCATATATTTT.